The clone carrying this TCR beta chain was observed a few times. Its cognate antigen is unknown. These data come from a study of post-analysis software for immune sequencing data. Trimming pared 2 bases from V and 2 bases from J, leaving 7 bases between. This CDR3 contains 13 residues. TCR beta cDNA libraries had unique molecular identifiers. From the PCR reads, TCRdb called clonotypes with MiXCR, one entry per CDR3 protein. The sample includes some 500,000 distinct CDR3 sequences, roughly 45% of them seen just once. Study observations and caveats: The five TRBV segments detected at higher frequency in patients than in controls included TRBV5-6, TRBV5-1 and TRBV20-1.

Sequencing was done on a sample of blood. The clonotype was recovered from a girl aged 5-17 years with multiple sclerosis. The V call is TRBV12-3 or TRBV12-4, the J call TRBJ2-7; the D is unclear. The CDR3 region is CASSLRVAYEQYF. The DNA of the CDR3 is TGTGCCAGCAGTTTACGAGTCGCCTACGAGCAGTACTTC.